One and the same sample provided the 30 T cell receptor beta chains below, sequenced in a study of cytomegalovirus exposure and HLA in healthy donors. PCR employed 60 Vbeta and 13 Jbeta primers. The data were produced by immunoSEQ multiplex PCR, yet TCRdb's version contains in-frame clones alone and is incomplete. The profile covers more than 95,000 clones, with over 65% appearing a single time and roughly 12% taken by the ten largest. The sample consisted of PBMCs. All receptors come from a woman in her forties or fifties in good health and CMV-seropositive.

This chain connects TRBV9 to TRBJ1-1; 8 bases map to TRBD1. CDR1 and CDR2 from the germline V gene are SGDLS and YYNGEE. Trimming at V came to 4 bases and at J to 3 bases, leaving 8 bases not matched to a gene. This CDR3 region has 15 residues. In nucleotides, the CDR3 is TGTGCCAGCAGCCCCCGATTGGACAGGGACACTGAAGCTTTCTTT. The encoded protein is CASSPRLDRDTEAFF.

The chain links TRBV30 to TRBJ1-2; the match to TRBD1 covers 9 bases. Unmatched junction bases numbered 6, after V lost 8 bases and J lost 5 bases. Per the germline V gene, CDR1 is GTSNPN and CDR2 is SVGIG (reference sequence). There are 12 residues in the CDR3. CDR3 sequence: CAHRDRAYGYTF. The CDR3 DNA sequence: TGTGCCCACAGGGACAGGGCATATGGCTACACCTTC.

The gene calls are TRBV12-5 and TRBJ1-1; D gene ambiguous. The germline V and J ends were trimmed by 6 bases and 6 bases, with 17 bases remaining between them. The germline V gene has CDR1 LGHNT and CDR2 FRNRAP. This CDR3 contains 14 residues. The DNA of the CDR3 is TGTGCTAGTGGACAAAATCATGTCAGCGCTGAAGCTTTCTTT. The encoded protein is CASGQNHVSAEAFF.

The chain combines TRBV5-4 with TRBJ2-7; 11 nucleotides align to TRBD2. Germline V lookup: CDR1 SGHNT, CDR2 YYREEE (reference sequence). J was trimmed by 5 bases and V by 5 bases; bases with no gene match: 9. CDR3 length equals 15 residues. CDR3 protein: CASRPTSGDPDEQYF. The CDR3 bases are TGTGCCAGCAGGCCGACTAGCGGGGACCCCGACGAGCAGTACTTC.

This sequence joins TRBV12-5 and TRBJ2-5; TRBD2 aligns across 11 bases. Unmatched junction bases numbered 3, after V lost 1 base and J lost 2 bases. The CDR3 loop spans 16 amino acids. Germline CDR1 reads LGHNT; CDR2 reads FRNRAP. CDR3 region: CASGLGGTSGQETQYF. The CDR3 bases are TGTGCTAGTGGTTTGGGGGGGACTAGCGGACAAGAGACCCAGTACTTC.

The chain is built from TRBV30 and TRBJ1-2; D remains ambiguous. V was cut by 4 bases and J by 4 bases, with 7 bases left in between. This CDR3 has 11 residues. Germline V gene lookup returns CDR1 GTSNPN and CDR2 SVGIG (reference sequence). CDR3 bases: TGTGCCTGGACAGCAGGCTATGGCTACACCTTC. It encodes CAWTAGYGYTF.

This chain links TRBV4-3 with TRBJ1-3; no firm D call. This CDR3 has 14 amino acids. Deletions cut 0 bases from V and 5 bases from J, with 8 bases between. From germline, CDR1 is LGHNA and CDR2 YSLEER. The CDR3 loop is CASSQDHTRNTIYF. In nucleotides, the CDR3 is TGCGCCAGCAGCCAAGATCACACTAGAAACACCATATATTTT.

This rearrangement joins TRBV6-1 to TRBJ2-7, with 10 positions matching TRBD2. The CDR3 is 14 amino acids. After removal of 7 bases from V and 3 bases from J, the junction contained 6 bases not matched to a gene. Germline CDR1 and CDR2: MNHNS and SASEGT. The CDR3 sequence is CASTVTSGVYEQYF. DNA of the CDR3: TGTGCCAGCACCGTTACTAGCGGGGTCTACGAGCAGTACTTC.

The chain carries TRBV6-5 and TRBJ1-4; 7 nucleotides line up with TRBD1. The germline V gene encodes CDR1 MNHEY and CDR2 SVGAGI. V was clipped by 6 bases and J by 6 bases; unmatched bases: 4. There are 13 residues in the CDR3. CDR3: CASRDRVYEKLFF. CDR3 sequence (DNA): TGTGCCAGCAGAGACAGGGTGTATGAAAAACTGTTTTTT.

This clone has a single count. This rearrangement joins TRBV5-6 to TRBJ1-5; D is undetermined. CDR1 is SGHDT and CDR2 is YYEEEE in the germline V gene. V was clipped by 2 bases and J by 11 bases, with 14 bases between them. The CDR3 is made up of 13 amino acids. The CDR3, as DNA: TGTGCCAGCAGCTTTATAACGTCGGAGTCCCAGCATTTT. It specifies CASSFITSESQHF.

CDR3 in amino acids: CASSLTGLPNEKLFF. The CDR3 region has the DNA TGCGCCAGCAGCTTGACAGGGCTGCCTAATGAAAAACTGTTTTTT. This chain joins TRBV5-1 and TRBJ1-4, with a possible D match to TRBD1 (6 bases). This CDR3 region has 15 residues. Germline assignment: CDR1 SGHRS and CDR2 YFSETQ. The germline V and J ends were trimmed by 1 base and 3 bases, with 10 bases remaining between them.

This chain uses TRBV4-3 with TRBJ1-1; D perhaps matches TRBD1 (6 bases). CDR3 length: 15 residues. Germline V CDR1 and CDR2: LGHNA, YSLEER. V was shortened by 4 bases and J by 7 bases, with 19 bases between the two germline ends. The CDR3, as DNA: TGCGCCAGCAGCCTCGTGACCGGGACACAAGTTGAAGCTTTCTTT. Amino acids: CASSLVTGTQVEAFF.

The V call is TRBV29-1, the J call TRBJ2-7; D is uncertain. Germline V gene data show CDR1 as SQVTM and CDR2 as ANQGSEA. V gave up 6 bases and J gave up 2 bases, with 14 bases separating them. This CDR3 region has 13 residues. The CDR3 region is CSVEARSTYEQYF. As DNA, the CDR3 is TGCAGCGTCGAGGCACGGTCAACCTACGAGCAGTACTTC.

Here the CDR3 DNA reads TGTGCCAGCTCACCGTCCCAGACAGGGGTTACCTACGAGCAGTACTTC. Its protein is CASSPSQTGVTYEQYF. The chain is built from TRBV18 and TRBJ2-7; 8 bases map to TRBD1. The CDR3 extends over 16 amino acids. Trimming removed 3 bases from V and 2 bases from J; junction bases left unmatched: 9. CDR1 KGHSH and CDR2 LQKENI come from the germline V gene.

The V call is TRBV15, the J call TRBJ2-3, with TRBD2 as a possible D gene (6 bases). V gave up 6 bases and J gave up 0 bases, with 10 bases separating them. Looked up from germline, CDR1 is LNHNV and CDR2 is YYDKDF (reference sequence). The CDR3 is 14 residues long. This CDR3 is CATRAGPSTDTQYF. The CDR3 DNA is TGTGCCACCAGGGCGGGACCGAGCACAGATACGCAGTATTTT.

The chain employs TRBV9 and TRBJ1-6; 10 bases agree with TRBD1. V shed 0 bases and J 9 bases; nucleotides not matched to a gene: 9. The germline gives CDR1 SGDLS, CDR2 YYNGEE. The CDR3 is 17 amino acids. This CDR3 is CASSVESLRDRGSPLHF. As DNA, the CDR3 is TGTGCCAGCAGCGTAGAAAGTCTTAGGGACAGGGGTTCACCCCTCCACTTT.

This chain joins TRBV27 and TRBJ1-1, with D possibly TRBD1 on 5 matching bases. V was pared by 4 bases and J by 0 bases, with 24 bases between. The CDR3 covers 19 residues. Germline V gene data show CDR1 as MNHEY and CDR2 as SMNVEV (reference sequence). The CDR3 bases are TGTGCCAGCAGTTCCAGGGCAGGTCTCTGGCCAAACATGAACACTGAAGCTTTCTTT. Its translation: CASSSRAGLWPNMNTEAFF.

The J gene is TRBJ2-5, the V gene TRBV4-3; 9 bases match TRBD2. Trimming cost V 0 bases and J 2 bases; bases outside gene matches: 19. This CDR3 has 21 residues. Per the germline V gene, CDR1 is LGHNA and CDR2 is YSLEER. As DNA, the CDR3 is TGCGCCAGCAGCCAAGATAAGGGATTCTCTAGCGGGGACACGCTGCAAGAGACCCAGTACTTC. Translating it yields CASSQDKGFSSGDTLQETQYF.

The CDR3 DNA sequence: TGTGCCAGCAGTGAAGCTCGGGGGAATCAGCCCCAGCATTTT. This gives the protein CASSEARGNQPQHF. The J gene is TRBJ1-5, the V gene TRBV6-1, with D possibly being TRBD1 (5 bases). CDR1 is MNHNS and CDR2 is SASEGT in the germline V gene. Trimming stripped 0 bases from V and 4 bases from J, with 7 bases between. The CDR3 is 14 amino acids.

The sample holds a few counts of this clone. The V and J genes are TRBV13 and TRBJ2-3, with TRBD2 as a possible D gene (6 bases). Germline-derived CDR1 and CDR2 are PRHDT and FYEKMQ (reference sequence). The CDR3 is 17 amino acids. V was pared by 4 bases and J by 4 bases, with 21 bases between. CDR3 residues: CASSSIYGSGNADTQYF. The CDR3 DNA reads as TGTGCCAGCAGCTCCATCTACGGTAGCGGAAATGCAGATACGCAGTATTTT.

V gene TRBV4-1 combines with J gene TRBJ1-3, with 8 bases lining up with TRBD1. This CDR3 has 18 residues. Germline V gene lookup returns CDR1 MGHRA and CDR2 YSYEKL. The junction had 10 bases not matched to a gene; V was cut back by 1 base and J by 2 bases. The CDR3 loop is CASSQGTGKGLTGNTIYF. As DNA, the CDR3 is TGCGCCAGCAGCCAAGGGACAGGGAAGGGTTTGACTGGAAACACCATATATTTT.

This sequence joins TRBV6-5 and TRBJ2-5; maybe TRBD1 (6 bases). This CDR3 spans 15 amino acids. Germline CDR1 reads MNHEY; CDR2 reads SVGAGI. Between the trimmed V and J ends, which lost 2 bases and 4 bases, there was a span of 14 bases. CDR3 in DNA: TGTGCCAGCAGTTACGTTTTGGGCAGGGGAGAGACCCAGTACTTC. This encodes CASSYVLGRGETQYF.

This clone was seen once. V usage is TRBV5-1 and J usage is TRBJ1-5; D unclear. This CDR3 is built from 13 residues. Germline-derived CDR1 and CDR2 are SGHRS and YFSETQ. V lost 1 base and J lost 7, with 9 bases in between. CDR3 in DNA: TGCGCCAGCAGCTTGAGCGTGAGCCAGCCCCAGCATTTT. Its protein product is CASSLSVSQPQHF.

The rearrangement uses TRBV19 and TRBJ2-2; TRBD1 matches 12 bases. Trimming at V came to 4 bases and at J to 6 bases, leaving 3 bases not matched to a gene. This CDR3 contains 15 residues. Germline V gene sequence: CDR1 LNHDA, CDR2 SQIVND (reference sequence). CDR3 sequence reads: CASSTGTGGPGELFF. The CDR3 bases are TGTGCCAGTAGTACCGGGACAGGGGGCCCCGGGGAGCTGTTTTTT.

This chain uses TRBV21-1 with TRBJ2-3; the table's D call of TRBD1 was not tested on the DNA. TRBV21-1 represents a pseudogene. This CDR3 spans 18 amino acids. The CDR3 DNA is TGTGCCAGCAGCCCCAATGCCGGAACAGGGTTGAGCACAGATACGCAGTATTTT. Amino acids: CASSPNAGTGLSTDTQYF.

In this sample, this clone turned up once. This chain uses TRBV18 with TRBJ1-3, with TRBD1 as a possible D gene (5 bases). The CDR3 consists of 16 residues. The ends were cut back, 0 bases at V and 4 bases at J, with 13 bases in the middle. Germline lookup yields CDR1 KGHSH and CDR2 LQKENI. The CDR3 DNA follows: TGTGCCAGCTCACCACCGGATGGGGCTCGAGGAAACACCATATATTTT. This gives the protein CASSPPDGARGNTIYF.

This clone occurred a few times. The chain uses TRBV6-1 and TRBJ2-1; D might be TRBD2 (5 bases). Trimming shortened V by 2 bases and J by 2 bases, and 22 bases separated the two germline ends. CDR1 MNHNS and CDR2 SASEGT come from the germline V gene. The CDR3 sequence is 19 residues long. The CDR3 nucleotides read TGTGCCAGCAGTGAACTCGCTAATTCGGGATTTCTGACCTACAATGAGCAGTTCTTC. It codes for CASSELANSGFLTYNEQFF.

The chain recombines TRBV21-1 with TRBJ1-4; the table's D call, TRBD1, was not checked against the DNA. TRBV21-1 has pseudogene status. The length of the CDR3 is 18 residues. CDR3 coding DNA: TGTGCCAGCAGCGTCCGGGACAGGGTCTGGTTGAAGGGTGGAAAACTGTTTTTT. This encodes CASSVRDRVWLKGGKLFF.

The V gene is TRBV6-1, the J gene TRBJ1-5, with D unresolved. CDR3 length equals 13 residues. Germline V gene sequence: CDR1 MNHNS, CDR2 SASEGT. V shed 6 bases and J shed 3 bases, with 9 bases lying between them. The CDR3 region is CASRGSANQPQHF. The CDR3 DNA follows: TGTGCCAGCAGGGGTAGCGCCAATCAGCCCCAGCATTTT.

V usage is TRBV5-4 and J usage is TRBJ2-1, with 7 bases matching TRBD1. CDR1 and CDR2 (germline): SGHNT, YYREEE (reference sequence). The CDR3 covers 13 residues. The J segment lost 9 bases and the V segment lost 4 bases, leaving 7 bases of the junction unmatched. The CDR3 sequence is CASSPGQVSEQFF. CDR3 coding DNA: TGTGCCAGCAGCCCCGGACAGGTGAGTGAGCAGTTCTTC.